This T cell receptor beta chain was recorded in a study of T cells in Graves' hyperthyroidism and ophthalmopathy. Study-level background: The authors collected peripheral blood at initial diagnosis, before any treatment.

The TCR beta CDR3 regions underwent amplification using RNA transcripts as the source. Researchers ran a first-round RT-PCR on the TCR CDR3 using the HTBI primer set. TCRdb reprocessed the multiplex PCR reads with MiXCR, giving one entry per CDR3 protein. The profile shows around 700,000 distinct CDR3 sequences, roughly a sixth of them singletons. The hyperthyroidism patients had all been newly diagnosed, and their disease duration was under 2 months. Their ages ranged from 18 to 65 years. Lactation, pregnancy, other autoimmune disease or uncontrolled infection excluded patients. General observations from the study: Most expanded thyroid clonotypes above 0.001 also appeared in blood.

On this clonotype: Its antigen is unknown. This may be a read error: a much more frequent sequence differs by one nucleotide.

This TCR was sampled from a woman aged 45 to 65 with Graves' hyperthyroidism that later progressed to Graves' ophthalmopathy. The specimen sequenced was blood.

CDR3 sequence (DNA): TGTGCCAGCAGCCACGCGTCGAGCTCCTACAATGAGCAGTTCTTC. Amino acids: CASSHASSSYNEQFF. The rearrangement joins TRBV12-3 or TRBV12-4 to TRBJ2-1; no reliable D call. The CDR3 runs to 15 residues. V lost 6 bases and J 0 bases, leaving 12 bases between the germline ends.